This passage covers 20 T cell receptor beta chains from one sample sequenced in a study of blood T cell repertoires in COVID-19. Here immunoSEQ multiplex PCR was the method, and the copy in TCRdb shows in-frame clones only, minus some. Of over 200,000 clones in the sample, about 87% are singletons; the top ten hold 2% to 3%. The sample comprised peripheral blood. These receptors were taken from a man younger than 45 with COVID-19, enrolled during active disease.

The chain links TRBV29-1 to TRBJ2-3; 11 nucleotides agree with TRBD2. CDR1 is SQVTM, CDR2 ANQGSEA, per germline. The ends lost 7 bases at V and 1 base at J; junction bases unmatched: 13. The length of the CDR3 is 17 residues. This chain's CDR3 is CSASLAGGFIRTDTQYF. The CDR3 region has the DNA TGCAGCGCCTCGCTAGCGGGAGGATTCATCCGCACAGATACGCAGTATTTT.

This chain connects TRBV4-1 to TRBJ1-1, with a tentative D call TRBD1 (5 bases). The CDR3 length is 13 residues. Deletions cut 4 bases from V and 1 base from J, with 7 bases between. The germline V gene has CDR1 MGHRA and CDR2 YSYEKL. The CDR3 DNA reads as TGCGCCAGCAGCCCAGGACAGAACACTGAAGCTTTCTTT. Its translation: CASSPGQNTEAFF.

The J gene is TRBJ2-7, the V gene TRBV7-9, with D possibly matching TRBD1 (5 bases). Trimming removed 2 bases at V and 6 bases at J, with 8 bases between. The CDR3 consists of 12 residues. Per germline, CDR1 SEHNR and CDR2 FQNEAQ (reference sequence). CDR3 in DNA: TGTGCCAGCAGCTTATCAGGGTTCGAGCAGTACTTC. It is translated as CASSLSGFEQYF.

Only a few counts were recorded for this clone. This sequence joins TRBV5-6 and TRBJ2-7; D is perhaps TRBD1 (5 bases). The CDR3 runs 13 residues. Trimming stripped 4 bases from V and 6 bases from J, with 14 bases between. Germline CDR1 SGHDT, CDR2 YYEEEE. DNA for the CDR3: TGTGCCAGCAGCGGGGTTGGGGCTCGCGAGCAGTACTTC. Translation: CASSGVGAREQYF.

The CDR3 nucleotides are TGTGCCAGTAGCCCACTCGTACAGGGTAGAGACACCATATATTTT. Encoded protein: CASSPLVQGRDTIYF. The chain combines TRBV19 with TRBJ1-3, with D perhaps matching TRBD1 (6 bases). Germline CDR1 is LNHDA and CDR2 is SQIVND (reference sequence). Trimming took off 6 bases at V and 8 bases at J, with 20 bases between the two ends. The CDR3 extends over 15 amino acids.

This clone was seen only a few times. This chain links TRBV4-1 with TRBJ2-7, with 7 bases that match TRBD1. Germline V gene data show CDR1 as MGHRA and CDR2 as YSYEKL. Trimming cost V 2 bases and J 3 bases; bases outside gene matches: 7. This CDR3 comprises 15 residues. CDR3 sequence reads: CASSQTADRIYEQYF. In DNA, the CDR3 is TGCGCCAGCAGCCAAACCGCGGACAGGATCTACGAGCAGTACTTC.

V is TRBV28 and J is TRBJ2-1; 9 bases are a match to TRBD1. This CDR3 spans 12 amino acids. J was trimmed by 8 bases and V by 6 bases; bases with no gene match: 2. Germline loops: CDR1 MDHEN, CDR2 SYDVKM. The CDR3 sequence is CASSRQGDEQFF. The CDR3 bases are TGTGCCAGCAGCCGACAGGGGGATGAGCAGTTCTTC. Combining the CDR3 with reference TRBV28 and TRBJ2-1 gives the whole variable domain DVKVTQSSRYLVKRTGEKVFLECVQDMDHENMFWYRQDPGLGLRLIYFSYDVKMKEKGDIPEGYSVSREKKERFSLILESASTNQTSMYLCASSRQGDEQFFGPGTRLTVL.

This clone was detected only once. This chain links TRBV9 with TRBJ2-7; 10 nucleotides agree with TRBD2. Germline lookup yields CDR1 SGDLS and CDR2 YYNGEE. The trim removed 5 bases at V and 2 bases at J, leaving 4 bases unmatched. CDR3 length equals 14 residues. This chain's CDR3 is CASSRTSGTYEQYF. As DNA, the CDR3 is TGTGCCAGCAGTAGGACTAGCGGAACCTACGAGCAGTACTTC.

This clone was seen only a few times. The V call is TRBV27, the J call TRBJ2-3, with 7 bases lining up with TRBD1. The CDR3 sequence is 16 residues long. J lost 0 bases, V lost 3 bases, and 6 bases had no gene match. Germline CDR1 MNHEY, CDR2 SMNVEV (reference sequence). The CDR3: CASSLKDRASTDTQYF. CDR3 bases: TGTGCCAGCAGTTTGAAAGACAGGGCTAGCACAGATACGCAGTATTTT.

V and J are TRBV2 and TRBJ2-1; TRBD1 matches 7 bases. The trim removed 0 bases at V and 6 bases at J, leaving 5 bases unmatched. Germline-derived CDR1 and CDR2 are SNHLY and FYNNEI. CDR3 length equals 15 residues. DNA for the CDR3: TGTGCCAGCAGTGAAGCGCTTACAGGGGTCAATGAGCAGTTCTTC. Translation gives CASSEALTGVNEQFF.

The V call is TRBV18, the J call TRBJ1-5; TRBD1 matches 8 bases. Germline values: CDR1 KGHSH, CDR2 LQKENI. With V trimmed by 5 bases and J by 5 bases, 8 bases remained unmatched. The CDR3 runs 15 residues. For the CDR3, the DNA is TGTGCCAGCTCAGAACAGGGGGGGTCCGATCAGCCCCAGCATTTT. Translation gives CASSEQGGSDQPQHF. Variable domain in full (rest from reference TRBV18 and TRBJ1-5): NAGVMQNPRHLVRRRGQEARLRCSPMKGHSHVYWYRQLPEEGLKFMVYLQKENIIDESGMPKERFSAEFPKEGPSILRIQQVVRGDSAAYFCASSEQGGSDQPQHFGDGTRLSIL.

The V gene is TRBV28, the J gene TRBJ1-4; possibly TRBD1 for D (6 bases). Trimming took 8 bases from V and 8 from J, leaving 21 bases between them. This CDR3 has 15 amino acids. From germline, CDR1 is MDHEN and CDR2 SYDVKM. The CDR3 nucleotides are TGTGCCAGCGCCTCAAGATCAGGGGTCGAAGAAAAACTGTTTTTT. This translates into CASASRSGVEEKLFF. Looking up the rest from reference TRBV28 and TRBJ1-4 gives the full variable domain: DVKVTQSSRYLVKRTGEKVFLECVQDMDHENMFWYRQDPGLGLRLIYFSYDVKMKEKGDIPEGYSVSREKKERFSLILESASTNQTSMYLCASASRSGVEEKLFFGSGTQLSVL.

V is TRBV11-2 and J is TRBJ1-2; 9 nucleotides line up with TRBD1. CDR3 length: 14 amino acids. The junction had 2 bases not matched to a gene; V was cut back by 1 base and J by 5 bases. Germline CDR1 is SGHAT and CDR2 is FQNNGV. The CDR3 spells CASSLGQGGYGYTF. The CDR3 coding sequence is TGTGCCAGCAGCTTAGGACAGGGGGGGTATGGCTACACCTTC.

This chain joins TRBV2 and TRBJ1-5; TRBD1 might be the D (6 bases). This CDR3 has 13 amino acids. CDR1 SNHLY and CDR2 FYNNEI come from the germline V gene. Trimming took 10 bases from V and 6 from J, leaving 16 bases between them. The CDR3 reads CATRQVTFQPQHF. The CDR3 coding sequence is TGTGCCACTCGACAGGTAACTTTTCAGCCCCAGCATTTT.

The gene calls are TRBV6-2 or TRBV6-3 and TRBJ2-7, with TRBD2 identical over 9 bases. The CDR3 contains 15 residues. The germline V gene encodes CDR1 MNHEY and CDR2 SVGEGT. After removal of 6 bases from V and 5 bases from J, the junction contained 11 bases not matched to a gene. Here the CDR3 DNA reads TGTGCCAGCAGCGGCGTAGGGACTAGCCGCCACGAGCAGTACTTC. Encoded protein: CASSGVGTSRHEQYF.

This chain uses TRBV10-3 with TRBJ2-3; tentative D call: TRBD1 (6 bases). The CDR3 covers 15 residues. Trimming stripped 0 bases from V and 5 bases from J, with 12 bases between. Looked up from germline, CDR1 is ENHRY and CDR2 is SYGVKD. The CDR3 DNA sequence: TGTGCCATCAGTGAGTCAGGTACAGGGAGAGATACGCAGTATTTT. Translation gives CAISESGTGRDTQYF.

Here the CDR3 DNA reads TGTGCCAGCCTCTCGCCGGGGGGCCGACACCACACCGGGGAGCTGTTTTTT. It codes for CASLSPGGRHHTGELFF. V usage is TRBV28 and J usage is TRBJ2-2; TRBD2 is a possible D gene (7 bases). This CDR3 has 17 residues. Germline loops: CDR1 MDHEN, CDR2 SYDVKM. V lost 8 bases and J lost 3, with 22 bases in between.

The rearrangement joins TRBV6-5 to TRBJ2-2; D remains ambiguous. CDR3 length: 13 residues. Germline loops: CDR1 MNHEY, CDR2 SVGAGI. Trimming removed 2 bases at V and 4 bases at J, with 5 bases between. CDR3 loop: CASSYGFTGELFF. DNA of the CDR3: TGTGCCAGCAGTTACGGCTTCACCGGGGAGCTGTTTTTT.

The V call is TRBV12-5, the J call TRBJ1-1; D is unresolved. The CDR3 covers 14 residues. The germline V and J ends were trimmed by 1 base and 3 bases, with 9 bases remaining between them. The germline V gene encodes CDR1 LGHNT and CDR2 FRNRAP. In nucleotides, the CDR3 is TGTGCTAGTGGTTTGGGAGGGTGGGACACTGAAGCTTTCTTT. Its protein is CASGLGGWDTEAFF.

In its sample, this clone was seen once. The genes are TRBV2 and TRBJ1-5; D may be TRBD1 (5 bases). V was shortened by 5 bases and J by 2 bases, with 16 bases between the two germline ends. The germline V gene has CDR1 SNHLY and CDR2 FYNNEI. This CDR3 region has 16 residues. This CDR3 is CASSKNGRVGNQPQHF. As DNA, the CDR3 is TGTGCCAGCAGTAAAAACGGCAGGGTGGGCAATCAGCCCCAGCATTTT.